This T cell receptor beta chain derives from a study of shared clonotypes between healthy human individuals. Study findings and constraints: Among donors, the sharing of clonotypes was expected to be influenced by sequencing depth.

The CDR3 loop spans 16 amino acids. V was cut by 0 bases and J by 0 bases, with 9 bases left in between. The V gene's germline CDR1 is LGHNA and CDR2 YNFKEQ. Some clones are missing from TCRdb's copy, which holds only in-frame ones; the method was immunoSEQ multiplex PCR. The data contain about 750,000 clones, 85% to 95% of them seen just once; the ten biggest clones take up around 24%. Concerning this clone: Its antigen is unidentified.

Naivety among CD8 cells was defined by CD45RO negativity and positive CCR7 selection, thereby excluding terminally differentiated effector memory CD45RA+ cells. This rearrangement joins TRBV4-2 to TRBJ1-3, with no clear D. What was sequenced was naive CD8+ T cells sorted from blood. The TCR originated in a man aged 25-40 years in good health. CDR3 amino acids: CASSQDRTDSGNTIYF. The CDR3 DNA is TGTGCCAGCAGCCAAGATAGGACGGACTCTGGAAACACCATATATTTT.